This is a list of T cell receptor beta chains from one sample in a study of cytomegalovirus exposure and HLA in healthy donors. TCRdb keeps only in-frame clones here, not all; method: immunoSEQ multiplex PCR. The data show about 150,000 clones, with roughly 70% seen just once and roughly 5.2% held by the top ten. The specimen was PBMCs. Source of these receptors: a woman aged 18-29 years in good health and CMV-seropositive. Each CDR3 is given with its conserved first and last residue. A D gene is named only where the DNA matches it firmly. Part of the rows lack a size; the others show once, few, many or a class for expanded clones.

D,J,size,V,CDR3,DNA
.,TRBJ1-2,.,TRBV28,CASSPIGGHGYTF,TGTGCCAGCAGTCCCATCGGGGGGCATGGCTACACCTTC
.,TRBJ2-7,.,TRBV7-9,CASSPPGTLYEQYF,TGTGCCAGCAGCCCTCCCGGGACACTCTACGAGCAGTACTTC
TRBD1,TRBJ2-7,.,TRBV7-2,CASSRDSIYEQYF,TGTGCCAGCAGCCGGGACAGCATATACGAGCAGTACTTC
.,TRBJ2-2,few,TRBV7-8,CASSSDTGELFF,TGTGCCAGCAGCTCGGACACCGGGGAGCTGTTTTTT
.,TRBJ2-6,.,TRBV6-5,CASSQGSGANVLTF,TGTGCCAGCAGCCAGGGTTCCGGGGCCAACGTCCTGACTTTC
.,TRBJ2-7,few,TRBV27,CASSLTIGGEQYF,TGTGCCAGCAGTTTAACAATCGGGGGCGAGCAGTACTTC
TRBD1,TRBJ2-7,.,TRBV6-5,CASSYSGQGDHEQYF,TGTGCCAGCAGTTACTCGGGTCAGGGGGATCACGAGCAGTACTTC
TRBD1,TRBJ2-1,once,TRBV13,CASSGTGGEQFF,TGTGCCAGTTCCGGGACAGGGGGGGAGCAGTTCTTC
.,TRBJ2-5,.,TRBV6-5,CASSSPPGLGPETQYF,TGTGCCAGCAGTTCCCCCCCTGGACTGGGTCCAGAGACCCAGTACTTC
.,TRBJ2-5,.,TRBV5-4,CASSPQASQETQYF,TGTGCCAGCAGCCCACAGGCTTCACAAGAGACCCAGTACTTC
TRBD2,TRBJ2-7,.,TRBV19,CASSIPRQPGGSYEQYF,TGTGCCAGTAGTATACCCCGCCAACCGGGGGGATCCTACGAGCAGTACTTC
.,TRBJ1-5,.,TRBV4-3,CASSQELTVYSNQPQHF,TGCGCCAGCAGCCAAGAACTAACCGTTTATAGCAATCAGCCCCAGCATTTT
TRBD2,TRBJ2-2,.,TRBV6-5,CASSSLAGGYTGELFF,TGTGCCAGCAGTTCCCTAGCGGGGGGGTACACCGGGGAGCTGTTTTTT
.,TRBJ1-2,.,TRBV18,CASSPVGSSTNYGYTF,TGTGCCAGCTCACCTGTGGGGAGCAGCACTAACTATGGCTACACCTTC
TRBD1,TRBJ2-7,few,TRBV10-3,CAISAGQGLYEQYF,TGTGCCATCAGCGCGGGACAGGGCCTCTACGAGCAGTACTTC
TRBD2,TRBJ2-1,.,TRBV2,CASSTGLAGGTYNEQFF,TGTGCCAGCAGTACGGGGCTAGCGGGGGGTACTTACAATGAGCAGTTCTTC